The entry that follows covers one TCR beta chain sequence. Some clones are missing from TCRdb's copy, which holds only in-frame ones; the method was immunoSEQ multiplex PCR. The table records roughly 79,000 clones, 75% to 95% of them present only once. These data come from a study of T cell changes during pregnancy in multiple sclerosis. There are 11 residues in the CDR3. The germline V gene encodes CDR1 LNHDA and CDR2 SQIVND (reference sequence). Trimming removed 3 bases from V and 12 bases from J, with 9 bases in between. Sequencing was performed on CD4+ T cells from peripheral blood mononuclear cells, taken before pregnancy. The V and J genes are TRBV19 and TRBJ1-5, with D perhaps matching TRBD1 (5 bases). The TCR comes from a female donor with multiple sclerosis, enrolled in a pregnancy study. CDR3 loop: CASSIQGGQHF. The CDR3 nucleotides read TGTGCCAGTAGTATCCAGGGAGGCCAGCATTTT.